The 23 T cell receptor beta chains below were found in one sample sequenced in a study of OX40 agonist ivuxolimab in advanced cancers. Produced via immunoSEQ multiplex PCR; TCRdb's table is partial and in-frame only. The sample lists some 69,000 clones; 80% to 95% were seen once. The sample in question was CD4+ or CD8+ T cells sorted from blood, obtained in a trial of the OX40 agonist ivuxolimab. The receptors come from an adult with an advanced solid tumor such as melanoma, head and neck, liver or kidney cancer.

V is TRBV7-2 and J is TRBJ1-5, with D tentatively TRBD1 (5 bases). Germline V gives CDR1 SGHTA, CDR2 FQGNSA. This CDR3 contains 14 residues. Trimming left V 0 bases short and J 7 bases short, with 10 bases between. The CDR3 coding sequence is TGTGCCAGCAGCTTAGCAGGGGTGGACCAGCCCCAGCATTTT. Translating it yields CASSLAGVDQPQHF.

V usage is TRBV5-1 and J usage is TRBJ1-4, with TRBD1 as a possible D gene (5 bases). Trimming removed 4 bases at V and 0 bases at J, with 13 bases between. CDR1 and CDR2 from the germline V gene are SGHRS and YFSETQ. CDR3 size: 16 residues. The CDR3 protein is CASSPGTVATNEKLFF. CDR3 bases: TGCGCCAGCAGCCCCGGGACGGTTGCAACTAATGAAAAACTGTTTTTT.

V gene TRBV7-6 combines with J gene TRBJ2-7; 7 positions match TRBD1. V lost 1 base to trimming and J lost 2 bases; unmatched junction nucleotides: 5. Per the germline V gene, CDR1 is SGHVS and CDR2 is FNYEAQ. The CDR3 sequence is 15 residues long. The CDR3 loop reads CASSLGRDSPYEQYF. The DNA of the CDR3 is TGTGCCAGCAGCTTAGGACGGGACAGCCCCTACGAGCAGTACTTC.

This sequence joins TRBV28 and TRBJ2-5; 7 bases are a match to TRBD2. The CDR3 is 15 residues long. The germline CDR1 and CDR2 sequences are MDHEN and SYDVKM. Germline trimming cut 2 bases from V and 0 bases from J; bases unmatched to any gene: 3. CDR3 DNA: TGTGCCAGCAGTTTAGGGCGGGGGTACCAAGAGACCCAGTACTTC. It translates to CASSLGRGYQETQYF.

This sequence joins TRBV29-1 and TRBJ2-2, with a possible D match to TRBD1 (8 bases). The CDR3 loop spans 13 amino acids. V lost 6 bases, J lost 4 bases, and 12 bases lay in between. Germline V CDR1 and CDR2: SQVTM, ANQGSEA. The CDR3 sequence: CSVHRGGTGELFF. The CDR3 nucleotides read TGCAGCGTGCACAGGGGGGGCACCGGGGAGCTGTTTTTT.

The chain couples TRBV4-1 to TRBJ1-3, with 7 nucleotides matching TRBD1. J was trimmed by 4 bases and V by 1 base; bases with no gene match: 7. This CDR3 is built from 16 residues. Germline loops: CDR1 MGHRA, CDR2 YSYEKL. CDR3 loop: CASSQAPTGAGNTIYF. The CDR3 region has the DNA TGCGCCAGCAGCCAAGCCCCCACAGGGGCCGGAAACACCATATATTTT.

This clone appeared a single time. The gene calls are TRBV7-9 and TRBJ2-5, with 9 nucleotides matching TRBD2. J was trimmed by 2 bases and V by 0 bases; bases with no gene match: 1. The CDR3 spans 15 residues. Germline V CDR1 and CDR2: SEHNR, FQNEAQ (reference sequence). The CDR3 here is CASSLAAGGQETQYF. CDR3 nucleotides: TGTGCCAGCAGCTTAGCAGCGGGAGGACAAGAGACCCAGTACTTC.

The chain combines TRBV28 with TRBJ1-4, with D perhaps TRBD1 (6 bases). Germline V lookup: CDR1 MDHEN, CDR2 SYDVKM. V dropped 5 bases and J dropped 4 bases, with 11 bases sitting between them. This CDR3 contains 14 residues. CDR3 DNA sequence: TGTGCCAGCAGTCCGACAGGAATTAATGAAAAACTGTTTTTT. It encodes CASSPTGINEKLFF. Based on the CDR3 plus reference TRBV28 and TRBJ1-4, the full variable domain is DVKVTQSSRYLVKRTGEKVFLECVQDMDHENMFWYRQDPGLGLRLIYFSYDVKMKEKGDIPEGYSVSREKKERFSLILESASTNQTSMYLCASSPTGINEKLFFGSGTQLSVL.

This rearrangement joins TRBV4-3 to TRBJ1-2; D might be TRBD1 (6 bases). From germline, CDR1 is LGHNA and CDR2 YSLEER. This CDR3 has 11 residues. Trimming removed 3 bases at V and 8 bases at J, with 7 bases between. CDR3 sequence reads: CASSHRGGYTF. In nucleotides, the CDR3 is TGCGCCAGCAGCCACAGGGGAGGCTACACCTTC.

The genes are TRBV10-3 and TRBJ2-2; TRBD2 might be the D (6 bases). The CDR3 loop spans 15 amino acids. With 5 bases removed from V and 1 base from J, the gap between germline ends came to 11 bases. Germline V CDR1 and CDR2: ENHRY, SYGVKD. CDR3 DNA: TGTGCCATCAGTAGGGACTGGAAGAACACCGGGGAGCTGTTTTTT. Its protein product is CAISRDWKNTGELFF.

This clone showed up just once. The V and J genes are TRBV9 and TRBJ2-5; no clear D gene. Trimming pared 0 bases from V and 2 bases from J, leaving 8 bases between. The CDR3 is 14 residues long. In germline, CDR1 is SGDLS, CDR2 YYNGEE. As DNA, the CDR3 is TGTGCCAGCAGCGTAGGAACGGTACAAGAGACCCAGTACTTC. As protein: CASSVGTVQETQYF.

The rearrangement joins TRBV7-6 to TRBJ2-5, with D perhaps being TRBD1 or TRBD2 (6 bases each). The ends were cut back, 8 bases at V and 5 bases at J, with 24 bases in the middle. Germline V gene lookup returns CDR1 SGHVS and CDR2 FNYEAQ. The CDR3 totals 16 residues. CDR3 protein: CASEGGLADPGETQYF. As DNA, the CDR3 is TGTGCCAGCGAAGGGGGTTTAGCGGACCCCGGGGAGACCCAGTACTTC.

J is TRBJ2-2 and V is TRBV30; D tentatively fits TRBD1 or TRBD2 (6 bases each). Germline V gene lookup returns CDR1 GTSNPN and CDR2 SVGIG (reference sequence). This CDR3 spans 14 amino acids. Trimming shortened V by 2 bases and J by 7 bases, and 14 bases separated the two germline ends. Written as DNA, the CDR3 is TGTGCCTGGAGTCAAGGGGGGAATAACGGGGAGCTGTTTTTT. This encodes CAWSQGGNNGELFF.

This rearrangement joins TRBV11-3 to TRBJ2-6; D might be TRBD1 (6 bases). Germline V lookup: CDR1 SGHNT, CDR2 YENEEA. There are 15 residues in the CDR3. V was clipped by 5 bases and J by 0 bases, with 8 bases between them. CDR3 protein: CASSPQGSGANVLTF. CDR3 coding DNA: TGTGCCAGCAGCCCACAGGGCTCTGGGGCCAACGTCCTGACTTTC.

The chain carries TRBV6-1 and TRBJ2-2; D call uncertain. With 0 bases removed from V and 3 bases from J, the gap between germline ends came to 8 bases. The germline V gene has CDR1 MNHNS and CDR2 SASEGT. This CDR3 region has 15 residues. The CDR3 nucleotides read TGTGCCAGCAGTGAAGCCTGGCAGCACACCGGGGAGCTGTTTTTT. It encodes CASSEAWQHTGELFF.

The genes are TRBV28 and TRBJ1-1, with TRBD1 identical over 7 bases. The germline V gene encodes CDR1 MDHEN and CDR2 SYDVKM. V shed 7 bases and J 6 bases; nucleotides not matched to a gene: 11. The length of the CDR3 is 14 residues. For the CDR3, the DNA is TGTGCCAGCACCAGGGGACAGCTCGTTTCTGAAGCTTTCTTT. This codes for CASTRGQLVSEAFF.

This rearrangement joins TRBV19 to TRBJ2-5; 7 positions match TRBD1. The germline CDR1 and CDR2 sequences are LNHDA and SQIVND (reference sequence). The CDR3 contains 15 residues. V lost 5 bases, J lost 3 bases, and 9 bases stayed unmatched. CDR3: CASSGSSTGKETQYF. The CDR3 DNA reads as TGTGCCAGTAGTGGGTCGTCGACAGGGAAAGAGACCCAGTACTTC.

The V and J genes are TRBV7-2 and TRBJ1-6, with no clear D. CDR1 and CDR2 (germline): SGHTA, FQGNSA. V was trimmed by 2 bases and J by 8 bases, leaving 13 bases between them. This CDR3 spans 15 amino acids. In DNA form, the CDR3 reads TGTGCCAGCAGCTTATCCCCCGGGGTGGATTCACCCCTCCACTTT. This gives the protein CASSLSPGVDSPLHF.

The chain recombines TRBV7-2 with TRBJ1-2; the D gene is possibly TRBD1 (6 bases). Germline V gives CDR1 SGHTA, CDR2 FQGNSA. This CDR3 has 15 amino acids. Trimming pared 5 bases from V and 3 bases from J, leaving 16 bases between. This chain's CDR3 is CASSDWTAGDYGYTF. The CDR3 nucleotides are TGTGCCAGCAGCGATTGGACAGCTGGAGACTATGGCTACACCTTC. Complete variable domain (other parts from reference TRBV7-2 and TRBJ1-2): GAGVSQSPSNKVTEKGKDVELRCDPISGHTALYWYRQSLGQGLEFLIYFQGNSAPDKSGLPSDRFSAERTGGSVSTLTIQRTQQEDSAVYLCASSDWTAGDYGYTFGSGTRLTVV.

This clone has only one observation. The CDR3 loop is CASSLQGGTEAFF. Written as DNA, the CDR3 is TGTGCCAGTAGTTTACAGGGCGGGACTGAAGCTTTCTTT. V gene TRBV19 combines with J gene TRBJ1-1, with D tentatively TRBD1 (6 bases). V was cut by 5 bases and J by 5 bases, with 12 bases left in between. Germline V gene lookup returns CDR1 LNHDA and CDR2 SQIVND (reference sequence). The CDR3 runs to 13 residues. Looking up the rest from reference TRBV19 and TRBJ1-1 gives the full variable domain: DGGITQSPKYLFRKEGQNVTLSCEQNLNHDAMYWYRQDPGQGLRLIYYSQIVNDFQKGDIAEGYSVSREKKESFPLTVTSAQKNPTAFYLCASSLQGGTEAFFGQGTRLTVV.

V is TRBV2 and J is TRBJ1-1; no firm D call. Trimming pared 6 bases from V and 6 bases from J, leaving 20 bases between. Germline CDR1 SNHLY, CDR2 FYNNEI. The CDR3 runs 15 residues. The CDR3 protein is CASRAEGGIGPEAFF. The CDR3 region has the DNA TGTGCCAGCAGGGCGGAGGGTGGAATAGGCCCTGAAGCTTTCTTT.

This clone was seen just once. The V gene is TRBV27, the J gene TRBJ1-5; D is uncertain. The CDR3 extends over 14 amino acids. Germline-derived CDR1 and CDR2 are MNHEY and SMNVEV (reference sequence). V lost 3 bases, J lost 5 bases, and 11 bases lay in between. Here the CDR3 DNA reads TGTGCCAGCAGTTTTAGGGCAGAGGATCAGCCCCAGCATTTT. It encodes CASSFRAEDQPQHF.

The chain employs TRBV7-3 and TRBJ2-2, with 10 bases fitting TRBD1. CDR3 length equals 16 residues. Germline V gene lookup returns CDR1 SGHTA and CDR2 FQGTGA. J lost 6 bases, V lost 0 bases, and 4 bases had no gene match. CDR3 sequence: CASSLTGQGFAGELFF. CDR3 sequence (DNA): TGTGCCAGCAGCTTAACGGGACAGGGGTTCGCCGGGGAGCTGTTTTTT.